Given below is one T cell receptor beta chain in context. Its specificity is not known. The method was immunoSEQ multiplex PCR; TCRdb's version includes in-frame clones alone and lacks a portion of them. The sample yields 2 million to 2.5 million clones, approximately 93% seen once. The germline V gene has CDR1 MNHNS and CDR2 SASEGT. The V and J ends lost 4 bases and 7 bases, in that order; junction bases with no gene match: 3. CDR3 length: 13 amino acids. The record originates from a study of shared clonotypes between healthy human individuals. About the study: Ranging from 18 to 49 in age, donors were two women and a few men. Broader study findings: Relative to clonotypes present in all four donors, those not shared had lower generation probabilities.

Researchers partitioned CD4+ cells into CD45RA+ naive and CD45RA-negative memory subsets. V is TRBV6-1 and J is TRBJ1-5; 8 nucleotides agree with TRBD1. This TCR was sampled from a man aged 18 to 35 in good health. Some clones in this sample may be carry-over from other donors' samples. The sequenced sample was naive CD4+ T cells from PBMCs. Subset noted: CD45RA+ positively selected. CDR3 region: CASSANRGQPQHF. As DNA, the CDR3 is TGTGCCAGCAGTGCAAACAGGGGGCAGCCCCAGCATTTT.